This entry describes one T cell receptor (beta chain). These data come from a study of cytomegalovirus exposure and HLA in healthy donors. The germline V gene encodes CDR1 MNHEY and CDR2 SMNVEV (reference sequence). The V segment lost 5 bases and the J segment 8 bases; nucleotides outside the gene matches: 23. The CDR3 runs 18 residues. With 60 Vbeta and 13 Jbeta primers, the PCR was carried out. The assay was immunoSEQ multiplex PCR, and TCRdb's table has in-frame clones only and misses some. The repertoire holds some 150,000 clones, with about four fifths as singletons. The origin of this receptor is a man aged 50 to 59 in good health and CMV-seropositive. The sample consisted of PBMCs. This chain links TRBV27 with TRBJ1-2, with TRBD1 identical over 7 bases. The DNA of the CDR3 is TGTGCCAGCAGTCCGCACGCCCGACAGGGACGCGTTTCTGAGGGCTACACCTTC. Its translation is CASSPHARQGRVSEGYTF.